This section outlines one TCR beta chain sequence together with its context. The target antigen is unknown. The data originate from a study of shared clonotypes between healthy human individuals. Study-wide results and limits: Across subsets, estimated richness was generally greater for naive than for memory populations.

TCRdb's copy holds only in-frame clones and misses some; the assay was immunoSEQ multiplex PCR. Among some 2 million clones listed, 85% to 95% were seen once. CDR1 and CDR2 (germline): SGHTS, YDEGEE. The V end lost 3 bases, the J end lost 7 bases, and 4 bases lay between the germline ends. This CDR3 has 10 residues. The receptor comes from a man younger than 35 in good health. The chain combines TRBV5-8 with TRBJ1-2; D not certain. The sample taken for sequencing was naive CD4+ T cells sorted from blood. This sample's subset: CD45RA+ positively selected. CDR3 amino acids: CASSWGGYTF. DNA of the CDR3: TGTGCCAGCAGCTGGGGTGGCTACACCTTC.